This T cell receptor beta chain was obtained from a study of T cells in Graves' hyperthyroidism and ophthalmopathy. About the research overall: Peripheral blood was obtained at initial diagnosis, preceding any treatment.

The source material, RNA transcripts, was used to amplify TCR beta CDR3 regions. Primed by the HTBI set, a first-round RT-PCR was run on the TCR CDR3. TCRdb independently ran MiXCR on the multiplex PCR reads; one entry per CDR3 protein. Here the sample spans fewer than 750,000 distinct CDR3 sequences, more than 14% being singletons. Study-level findings and limits: The model forecast ophthalmopathy, anticipating it by a median roughly 6.3 months before onset.

CDR1 and CDR2 from the germline V gene are MDHEN and SYDVKM. The CDR3 extends over 15 amino acids. Unmatched junction bases numbered 5, after V lost 5 bases and J lost 3 bases. This clonotype was picked up a small number of times. Its antigen is not known. Inclusion characteristics of ophthalmopathy patients comprised a Clinical Activity Score of at least 3, a NOSPECS grade of at least 4, and duration under 3 months. Exclusions: uncontrolled infection, other autoimmune disease, pregnancy, lactation. The material sequenced was blood. The chain joins TRBV28 to TRBJ2-3; 10 positions match TRBD1. The source is a woman aged 50 to 60 with Graves' ophthalmopathy. CDR3 region: CASSDRDRGTDTQYF. The CDR3 DNA reads TGTGCCAGCAGTGACCGGGACAGGGGAACAGATACGCAGTATTTT.